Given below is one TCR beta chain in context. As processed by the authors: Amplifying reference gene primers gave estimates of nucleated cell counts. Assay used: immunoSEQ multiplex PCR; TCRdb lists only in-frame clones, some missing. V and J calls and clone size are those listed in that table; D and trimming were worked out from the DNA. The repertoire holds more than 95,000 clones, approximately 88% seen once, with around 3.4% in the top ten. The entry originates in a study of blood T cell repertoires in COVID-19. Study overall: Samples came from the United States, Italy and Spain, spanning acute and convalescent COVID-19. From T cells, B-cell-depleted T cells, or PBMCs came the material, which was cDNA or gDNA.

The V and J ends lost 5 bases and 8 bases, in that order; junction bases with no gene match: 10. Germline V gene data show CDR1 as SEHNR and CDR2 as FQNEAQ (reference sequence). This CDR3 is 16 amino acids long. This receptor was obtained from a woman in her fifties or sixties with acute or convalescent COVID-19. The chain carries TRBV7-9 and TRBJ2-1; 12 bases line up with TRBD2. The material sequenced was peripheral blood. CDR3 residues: CASSLSTSGRPYEQFF. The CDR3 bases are TGTGCCAGCAGCCTGTCGACTAGCGGGAGACCTTATGAGCAGTTCTTC.